This T cell receptor beta chain was documented in a study of blood T cell repertoires in COVID-19. Authors' methods: Quantification of nucleated cells was approximated via reference gene primer amplification. Libraries were prepared by immunoSEQ multiplex PCR; TCRdb keeps only in-frame clonotypes and omits some of them. Clone size and V and J calls were adopted from that table, with D and trimming inferred from the DNA. The sample records fewer than 200,000 clones, 82% being singletons. The V gene lost 0 bases and the J gene lost 1 base, with 15 bases spanning the gap. The CDR3 has 17 residues. Germline loops: CDR1 LNHDA, CDR2 SQIVND (reference sequence).

This receptor was obtained from a woman in her sixties or seventies with COVID-19, enrolled during active disease. The J gene is TRBJ2-5, the V gene TRBV19; TRBD1 might be the D (5 bases). Sequencing used peripheral blood. The CDR3 DNA is TGTGCCAGTAGTATAGAAAGTGCAGGGTCCGCCCAAGAGACCCAGTACTTC. As protein: CASSIESAGSAQETQYF.